This T cell receptor (beta chain) was captured in a study of T cells in Graves' hyperthyroidism and ophthalmopathy. The hyperthyroidism patients had all been newly diagnosed, and their disease duration was under 2 months. Their ages ranged from 18 to 65 years. Lactation, pregnancy, other autoimmune disease or uncontrolled infection excluded patients. Based on clinical symptoms, serum thyroxine and TRAb, thyroid ultrasound and orbital computed tomography, diagnoses were reached. The blood sample dates from first hyperthyroidism diagnosis, preceding any ophthalmopathy symptoms. This clonotype was observed many times. TCR beta CDR3 region amplification was performed from RNA transcripts. HTBI primers were used for first-round RT-PCR of the TCR CDR3. Using its own MiXCR run on the multiplex PCR reads, TCRdb lists one record per CDR3 protein. Of under 450,000 distinct CDR3 sequences in the sample, about 18% were seen once.

The sequence derives from a woman aged 30 to 39 with Graves' hyperthyroidism that later progressed to Graves' ophthalmopathy. Sequencing was carried out using blood.

CDR3 amino acids: CASSIGYRRDFNEQFF. In DNA form, the CDR3 reads TGTGCCAGTAGTATAGGGTACAGGCGAGACTTCAATGAGCAGTTCTTC. The chain couples TRBV19 to TRBJ2-1; D is perhaps TRBD1 (5 bases). The CDR3 runs to 16 residues. The V end was cut by 1 base, the J end by 6 bases, with 16 bases between. Per the germline V gene, CDR1 is LNHDA and CDR2 is SQIVND (reference sequence).